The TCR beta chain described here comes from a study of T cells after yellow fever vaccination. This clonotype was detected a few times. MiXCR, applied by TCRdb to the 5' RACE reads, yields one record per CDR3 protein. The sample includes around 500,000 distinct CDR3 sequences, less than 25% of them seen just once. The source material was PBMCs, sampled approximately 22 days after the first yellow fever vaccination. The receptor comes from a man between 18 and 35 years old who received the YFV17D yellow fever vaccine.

CDR3 sequence reads: CASRRESVSYNEQFF. The CDR3 coding sequence is TGTGCCAGCCGCCGGGAATCGGTCTCCTACAATGAGCAGTTCTTC. The gene calls are TRBV19 and TRBJ2-1; tentative D call: TRBD2 (5 bases). This CDR3 region has 15 residues. The V gene's germline CDR1 is LNHDA and CDR2 SQIVND (reference sequence). Trimming pared 9 bases from V and 0 bases from J, leaving 15 bases between.